This TCR beta chain was obtained from a study of cytomegalovirus exposure and HLA in healthy donors. Overall study findings and caveats: A missense variant in DCLRE1C was later tied to TCR beta V- and J-gene trimming.

The CDR3 covers 15 residues. Trimming took 6 bases from V and 4 from J, leaving 18 bases between them. Per germline, CDR1 MDHEN and CDR2 SYDVKM. Turning to this clone: Its antigen is unknown.

Primers included in the PCR were 60 Vbeta and 13 Jbeta primers. This table comes from immunoSEQ multiplex PCR, and its TCRdb copy is limited to in-frame clones, with some not included. Of under 200,000 clones in the sample, about four fifths were seen once. The receptor's source is a woman aged 18-29 years in good health and CMV-seronegative. The specimen was PBMCs. The chain links TRBV28 to TRBJ1-2; TRBD1 is a possible D gene (6 bases). Written as DNA, the CDR3 is TGTGCCAGCAGACCTCTGGACAGAGTGAGCTATGGCTACACCTTC. Its protein product is CASRPLDRVSYGYTF.